These 3 T cell receptor beta chains were sequenced from one sample in a study of T cells in Graves' hyperthyroidism and ophthalmopathy. Amplification yielded TCR beta CDR3 regions, with RNA transcripts as the source. A first-round RT-PCR of the TCR CDR3 used the HTBI primer set. TCRdb redid the calling of the multiplex PCR reads with MiXCR, one entry per CDR3 protein. The data show about 560,000 distinct CDR3 sequences, around 14% seen once. The specimen sequenced was blood. These receptor sequences come from a woman aged 25-40 years with Graves' hyperthyroidism.

The table lists this clonotype with many counts. The chain's CDR3 is CASRGMASGSSNEQFF. DNA of the CDR3: TGTGCCAGCAGGGGAATGGCTAGCGGGAGTAGCAATGAGCAGTTCTTC. This rearrangement joins TRBV2 to TRBJ2-1, with TRBD2 identical over 10 bases. Germline V gene data show CDR1 as SNHLY and CDR2 as FYNNEI. J was trimmed by 6 bases and V by 6 bases; bases with no gene match: 11. The CDR3 sequence is 16 residues long.

The chain recombines TRBV28 with TRBJ2-1; 10 bases line up with TRBD2. The CDR3 has 19 amino acids. From germline, CDR1 is MDHEN and CDR2 SYDVKM. The ends lost 6 bases at V and 2 bases at J; junction bases unmatched: 16. This chain's CDR3 is CASSPPLAGDLKTYNEQFF. CDR3 coding DNA: TGTGCCAGCAGCCCCCCTCTAGCGGGAGATCTTAAGACCTACAATGAGCAGTTCTTC.

This clonotype was observed many times. J is TRBJ1-5 and V is TRBV6-2 or TRBV6-3; a weak D match, TRBD1 (6 bases). The germline V gene encodes CDR1 MNHEY and CDR2 SVGEGT. The length of the CDR3 is 14 residues. V lost 6 bases, J lost 6 bases, and 15 bases lay in between. The CDR3 coding sequence is TGTGCCAGCAGGGATACAGGGCAAGGTCAGCCCCAGCATTTT. This gives the protein CASRDTGQGQPQHF.